The clone carrying this TCR beta chain was seen a handful of times. This specimen comes from a study of OX40 agonist ivuxolimab in advanced cancers. Here immunoSEQ multiplex PCR was the method, and the copy in TCRdb shows in-frame clones only, minus some. The profile covers some 65,000 clones, with around 87% appearing a single time and 0.38% taken by the ten largest. This receptor was taken from an adult with an advanced solid tumor such as melanoma, head and neck, liver or kidney cancer. The sequences come from CD4+ or CD8+ T cells sorted from blood, collected in a trial of the OX40 agonist ivuxolimab.

The CDR3 sequence is CASSITGMAGANVLTF. In DNA form, the CDR3 reads TGTGCCAGTAGTATCACAGGGATGGCTGGGGCCAACGTCCTGACTTTC. The chain has TRBV19 and TRBJ2-6; tentative D call: TRBD1 (6 bases). V lost 3 bases, J lost 2 bases, and 11 bases lay in between. This CDR3 is 16 amino acids long. Germline loops: CDR1 LNHDA, CDR2 SQIVND (reference sequence).